The T cell receptor beta chain under discussion was sequenced for a study of OX40 agonist ivuxolimab in advanced cancers. Study-wide context: Dosing consisted of intravenous ivuxolimab at 0.01 to 10 mg/kg every 2 weeks. Having had anti-PD-1, anti-PD-L1 or anti-CTLA-4 therapy before was allowed, and 40% to 45% had some. Overall study findings and caveats: CD4+ and CD8+ T cells in blood underwent clonal expansion by week 6 at 0.1 to 3.0 mg/kg. On average, CD8+ T cells had more expanded clones than CD4+.

The table came from immunoSEQ multiplex PCR; TCRdb's copy has only in-frame clones and leaves some out. The data contain tens of thousands of clones, around 85% of them singletons. A single count supports this clone. Its antigen is not known. A read error may account for a junction end that differs from germline. The receptor was isolated from an adult with an advanced solid tumor such as melanoma, head and neck, liver or kidney cancer. The starting material was CD4+ or CD8+ T cells sorted from blood, obtained in a trial of the OX40 agonist ivuxolimab.

The CDR3 protein is CASSPMGQGFLDF. The DNA for the CDR3 is TGTGCCAGTAGTCCAATGGGACAGGGTTTCTTAGACTTC. The genes are TRBV19 and TRBJ2-4; TRBD1 matches at 9 bases. CDR1 is LNHDA and CDR2 is SQIVND in the germline V gene (reference sequence). There are 13 residues in the CDR3.